This TCR beta chain was captured in a study of long-term antiretroviral therapy in people with HIV. Study-wide results and limits: Blood in the study was drawn between the mid-2000s and the late 2010s, possibly under older ART regimens, which may be less effective than current ones. Clones expanded before ART dominated the repertoire at all time points.

The ends lost 2 bases at V and 2 bases at J; junction bases unmatched: 2. Germline CDR1 is SGHTA and CDR2 is FQGNSA. CDR3 length: 15 residues. Runs used v3.0 of the immunoSEQ assay and were done at survey level. Libraries were prepared by immunoSEQ multiplex PCR; TCRdb keeps only in-frame clonotypes and omits some of them. In the table there are tens of thousands of clones, almost 95% of which are singletons. Of note for this clone: Its antigen is currently unknown.

This receptor was taken from a man aged 50-60 years with HIV. Here the sequenced sample was unsorted PBMCs, taken just over 7.3 years after starting antiretroviral therapy. This chain joins TRBV7-2 and TRBJ2-7; 11 bases are shared with TRBD2. CDR3 nucleotides: TGTGCCAGCAGCTTACCGACTAGCGGGGCCTACGAGCAGTACTTC. It encodes CASSLPTSGAYEQYF.